The next 31 T cell receptor beta chains were all read from a single sample in a study of identical twins. TCRdb independently ran MiXCR on the 5' RACE reads; one entry per CDR3 protein. The sample records 510,000 or so distinct CDR3 sequences, roughly 15% being singletons. The same data also contributed to another study, on yellow fever vaccine responses in identical twins.

Source material: CD4+ T cells sorted from blood. The receptors were gathered from a young woman in good health.

The CDR3 bases are TGTGCCAGCAGTGAAGGGCCTCCTACCACAGTAAACACTGAAGCTTTCTTT. This translates into CASSEGPPTTVNTEAFF. V gene TRBV2 combines with J gene TRBJ1-1; no definite D call. The CDR3 spans 17 residues. The V gene's germline CDR1 is SNHLY and CDR2 FYNNEI. Trimming cost V 1 base and J 2 bases, with 17 bases left between them.

The sample holds a few counts of this clonotype. The chain combines TRBV5-1 with TRBJ2-7; D unclear. Trimming shortened V by 8 bases and J by 3 bases, and 15 bases separated the two germline ends. Germline values: CDR1 SGHRS, CDR2 YFSETQ. CDR3 length: 13 amino acids. CDR3 coding DNA: TGCGCCAGTGCCCTGAACAGCCTCTACGAGCAGTACTTC. Its translation: CASALNSLYEQYF.

This chain connects TRBV6-5 to TRBJ2-5, with D unclear. Germline-derived CDR1 and CDR2 are MNHEY and SVGAGI. The V end lost 5 bases, the J end lost 4 bases, and 14 bases lay between the germline ends. The CDR3 contains 14 residues. The CDR3 region is CASSTGSSRETQYF. The CDR3 DNA reads as TGTGCCAGCAGTACTGGGTCTTCTCGAGAGACCCAGTACTTC.

This clonotype was observed at least ten times. The chain is built from TRBV12-3 or TRBV12-4 and TRBJ2-7; a possible D gene is TRBD2 (6 bases). V was cut by 6 bases and J by 6 bases, with 21 bases left in between. CDR3 length equals 15 residues. The CDR3 nucleotides read TGTGCCAGCAGCGCCGGGGGTTCTTTTCCTTCCGAGCAGTACGTC. This codes for CASSAGGSFPSEQYV.

The gene calls are TRBV20-1 and TRBJ1-2, with D perhaps matching TRBD1 (5 bases). V was clipped by 4 bases and J by 2 bases, with 11 bases between them. The CDR3 contains 13 residues. Germline loops: CDR1 DFQATT, CDR2 SNEGSKA (reference sequence). The CDR3 is CSAKNDRNYGYTF. In DNA, the CDR3 is TGCAGTGCTAAGAACGACAGAAACTATGGCTACACCTTC.

This clonotype was observed a few times. The rearrangement uses TRBV7-6 and TRBJ2-5; D is possibly TRBD1 (6 bases). Trimming left V 4 bases short and J 5 bases short, with 11 bases between. Per germline, CDR1 SGHVS and CDR2 FNYEAQ. This CDR3 region has 13 residues. For the CDR3, the DNA is TGTGCCAGCAGCTATACAAGGGGGGAGACCCAGTACTTC. As protein: CASSYTRGETQYF. Full variable domain (missing parts from reference TRBV7-6 and TRBJ2-5): GAGVSQSPRYKVTKRGQDVALRCDPISGHVSLYWYRQALGQGPEFLTYFNYEAQQDKSGLPNDRFSAERPEGSISTLTIQRTEQRDSAMYRCASSYTRGETQYFGPGTRLLVL.

The rearrangement links TRBV6-1 to TRBJ1-2; no clear D gene. This CDR3 is 13 amino acids long. Germline-derived CDR1 and CDR2 are MNHNS and SASEGT. Deletions cut 1 base from V and 5 bases from J, with 8 bases between. The CDR3 coding sequence is TGTGCCAGCAGTGAAGTTGGGGATTATGGCTACACCTTC. It specifies CASSEVGDYGYTF.

This chain joins TRBV7-9 and TRBJ1-5; 10 nucleotides align to TRBD1. The CDR3 is 16 residues long. In germline, CDR1 is SEHNR, CDR2 FQNEAQ (reference sequence). With V trimmed by 5 bases and J by 4 bases, 8 bases remained unmatched. The CDR3 bases are TGTGCCAGCAGCCCTGGACAGGGGGAATGGAATCAGCCCCAGCATTTT. As protein: CASSPGQGEWNQPQHF.

The chain couples TRBV15 to TRBJ1-5; D call uncertain. There are 13 residues in the CDR3. Germline V lookup: CDR1 LNHNV, CDR2 YYDKDF (reference sequence). The CDR3, as DNA: TGTGCTGCCTCGGTGACGGCCAATCAGCCCCAGCATTTT. Protein sequence: CAASVTANQPQHF.

This clonotype was recorded a few times. V is TRBV15 and J is TRBJ1-1, with a tentative D call TRBD1 (6 bases). Germline-derived CDR1 and CDR2 are LNHNV and YYDKDF (reference sequence). The CDR3 length is 15 residues. Between the trimmed V and J ends, which lost 0 bases and 6 bases, there was a span of 14 bases. The CDR3 DNA follows: TGTGCCACCAGCAGAGATCGTAGCAGGGGAGCTGAAGCTTTCTTT. It specifies CATSRDRSRGAEAFF. Drawing the rest from reference TRBV15 and TRBJ1-1, the complete variable domain is DAMVIQNPRYQVTQFGKPVTLSCSQTLNHNVMYWYQQKSSQAPKLLFHYYDKDFNNEADTPDNFQSRRPNTSFCFLDIRSPGLGDTAMYLCATSRDRSRGAEAFFGQGTRLTVV.

The chain joins TRBV20-1 to TRBJ2-7; D is ambiguous. Trimming left V 3 bases short and J 4 bases short, with 7 bases between. The CDR3 is 11 residues long. Germline CDR1 reads DFQATT; CDR2 reads SNEGSKA (reference sequence). CDR3 region: CSARGTYEQYV. DNA for the CDR3: TGCAGTGCTAGGGGCACTTACGAGCAGTACGTC.

The chain carries TRBV11-2 and TRBJ2-1; 7 nucleotides align to TRBD2. Per germline, CDR1 SGHAT and CDR2 FQNNGV. CDR3 length equals 15 residues. V was clipped by 10 bases and J by 0 bases; unmatched bases: 9. The CDR3 reads CATRTWGGSYNEQFF. The DNA for the CDR3 is TGTGCCACCAGAACTTGGGGGGGCTCCTACAATGAGCAGTTCTTC.

This clonotype was counted only a few times. The chain combines TRBV10-2 with TRBJ1-2; D gene ambiguous. Per germline, CDR1 WSHSY and CDR2 SAAADI. Trimming removed 4 bases at V and 7 bases at J, with 13 bases between. This CDR3 has 13 amino acids. This chain's CDR3 is CASSAGPAFGYTF. As DNA, the CDR3 is TGCGCCAGCAGTGCGGGCCCTGCTTTTGGCTACACCTTC.

This clonotype has more than one count but fewer than ten. V is TRBV9 and J is TRBJ2-3; TRBD2 aligns across 13 bases. The CDR3 is made up of 18 amino acids. The V gene end was trimmed by 2 bases and the J gene end by 1 base; junction bases not matched to a gene: 7. Per germline, CDR1 SGDLS and CDR2 YYNGEE. The CDR3 DNA reads TGTGCCAGCAGCGTCGGACTAGCGGGAGTAGGGCGCACAGATACGCAGTATTTT. Encoded protein: CASSVGLAGVGRTDTQYF.

The CDR3 nucleotides read TGTGCCAGCAGCACCGCGGGCGAACCTAGCTCCTACAATGAGCAGTTCTTC. Protein product: CASSTAGEPSSYNEQFF. The rearrangement joins TRBV5-7 to TRBJ2-1; a possible D gene is TRBD2 (5 bases). TRBV5-7 is assigned to the ORF class and has an uncertain function. The V end lost 4 bases, the J end lost 0 bases, and 17 bases lay between the germline ends. CDR3 length: 17 amino acids.

The rearrangement joins TRBV7-9 to TRBJ2-1, with TRBD2 matching over 13 bases. Per germline, CDR1 SEHNR and CDR2 FQNEAQ (reference sequence). The CDR3 sequence is 14 residues long. V trimming: 5 bases; J trimming: 9 bases; junction bases outside the gene matches: 4. For the CDR3, the DNA is TGTGCCAGCAGCGGACTAGCGGGAGTTGGTGAGCAGTTCTTC. Protein product: CASSGLAGVGEQFF.

This clonotype turned up a few times. CDR3 DNA sequence: TGCAGTGCTAGAGTTGAGCGGGAAGGCATTCAGTACTTC. Residues: CSARVEREGIQYF. The chain has TRBV20-1 and TRBJ2-4; TRBD2 aligns across 7 bases. The V gene's germline CDR1 is DFQATT and CDR2 SNEGSKA (reference sequence). This CDR3 region has 13 residues. V dropped 1 base and J dropped 9; count of bases not matched to a gene: 6.

The rearrangement links TRBV9 to TRBJ2-1, with D perhaps being TRBD1 or TRBD2 (6 bases each). There are 16 residues in the CDR3. Germline CDR1 SGDLS, CDR2 YYNGEE. V was cut by 0 bases and J by 5 bases, with 15 bases left in between. The CDR3 protein is CASSVGTGAGHNEQFF. The CDR3 nucleotides read TGTGCCAGCAGCGTAGGAACGGGGGCGGGACACAATGAGCAGTTCTTC.

In this sample, this clonotype turned up once. The chain carries TRBV6-1 and TRBJ2-7; 10 nucleotides match TRBD1. With V trimmed by 6 bases and J by 2 bases, 4 bases remained unmatched. There are 14 residues in the CDR3. Germline CDR1 is MNHNS and CDR2 is SASEGT. CDR3 region: CASRRGQGPYEQYF. In nucleotides, the CDR3 is TGTGCCAGCAGGCGGGGACAGGGGCCCTACGAGCAGTACTTC.

This chain links TRBV11-2 with TRBJ2-2, with D perhaps TRBD2 (6 bases). Germline V lookup: CDR1 SGHAT, CDR2 FQNNGV. The CDR3 runs 16 residues. Trimming left V 1 base short and J 4 bases short, with 13 bases between. The chain's CDR3 is CASSLAPLGSTGELFF. CDR3 nucleotides: TGTGCCAGCAGCTTAGCCCCGCTCGGGAGCACCGGGGAGCTGTTTTTT.

The chain joins TRBV6-2 or TRBV6-3 to TRBJ2-7, with D uncertain. The CDR3 runs to 12 residues. The germline CDR1 and CDR2 sequences are MNHEY and SVGEGT. Trimming pared 8 bases from V and 12 bases from J, leaving 20 bases between. CDR3 sequence: CASPKSLKSPYV. In DNA, the CDR3 is TGTGCCAGCCCCAAGTCCCTCAAATCCCCGTACGTC.

The chain combines TRBV27 with TRBJ2-7; perhaps TRBD2 as D (6 bases). The CDR3 totals 15 residues. Germline V gene sequence: CDR1 MNHEY, CDR2 SMNVEV (reference sequence). V was trimmed by 5 bases and J by 3 bases, leaving 17 bases between them. The CDR3: CASSPPRASVYEQYF. The CDR3 DNA is TGTGCCAGCAGTCCGCCTCGTGCTAGCGTCTACGAGCAGTACTTC.

The V and J genes are TRBV7-9 and TRBJ1-2; possibly TRBD1 for D (5 bases). Germline values: CDR1 SEHNR, CDR2 FQNEAQ (reference sequence). With 4 bases removed from V and 0 bases from J, the gap between germline ends came to 15 bases. The CDR3 is 16 amino acids. The CDR3 DNA follows: TGTGCCAGCAGCTCCCGACAGTCCCCAGCTAACTATGGCTACACCTTC. It specifies CASSSRQSPANYGYTF.

The V gene is TRBV10-3, the J gene TRBJ2-3; 8 bases map to TRBD1. Germline CDR1 and CDR2: ENHRY and SYGVKD. This CDR3 has 16 amino acids. V was pared by 0 bases and J by 6 bases, with 8 bases of the junction left unmatched. The CDR3 sequence: CAISESQGQGTDTQYF. As DNA, the CDR3 is TGTGCCATCAGTGAGTCCCAAGGACAGGGAACGGATACGCAGTATTTT.

This clonotype appeared a few times. The V and J genes are TRBV11-3 and TRBJ2-7, with TRBD2 as a possible D gene (5 bases). Trimming shortened V by 5 bases and J by 3 bases, and 17 bases separated the two germline ends. CDR1 and CDR2 (germline): SGHNT, YENEEA. CDR3 length equals 15 residues. The CDR3, as DNA: TGTGCCAGCAGCCAAGGGCCACCTCGGGGCTACGAGCAGTACTTC. As protein: CASSQGPPRGYEQYF.

This clonotype was recorded a few times. The chain is built from TRBV7-2 and TRBJ2-7; D is unresolved. Deletions cut 5 bases from V and 3 bases from J, with 14 bases between. CDR1 SGHTA and CDR2 FQGNSA come from the germline V gene. CDR3 size: 14 residues. The CDR3 nucleotides are TGTGCCAGCAGCAGAGTTCTTAGGGACTACGAGCAGTACTTC. It is translated as CASSRVLRDYEQYF.

This clonotype was seen more than once but under ten times. The rearrangement joins TRBV28 to TRBJ2-5, with TRBD2 matching over 8 bases. Germline loops: CDR1 MDHEN, CDR2 SYDVKM. The V gene end was trimmed by 6 bases and the J gene end by 2 bases; junction bases not matched to a gene: 5. This CDR3 region has 14 residues. The CDR3 region is CASREGLVQETQYF. In DNA form, the CDR3 reads TGTGCCAGCAGGGAGGGACTAGTACAAGAGACCCAGTACTTC.

J is TRBJ2-3 and V is TRBV9; D is perhaps TRBD1 (6 bases). Between the trimmed V and J ends, which lost 1 base and 1 base, there was a span of 10 bases. From germline, CDR1 is SGDLS and CDR2 YYNGEE. The CDR3 length is 15 residues. CDR3 in amino acids: CASSVQGLGTDTQYF. DNA for the CDR3: TGTGCCAGCAGCGTACAGGGGCTGGGCACAGATACGCAGTATTTT.

This rearrangement joins TRBV21-1 to TRBJ2-5; the DNA was not used to check the table's D call, TRBD2. TRBV21-1 is listed as a pseudogene. CDR3 size: 14 residues. CDR3 sequence: CASSKADGPETQYF. DNA of the CDR3: TGTGCCAGCAGCAAAGCGGACGGGCCGGAGACCCAGTACTTC.

The genes are TRBV4-1 and TRBJ2-5; D gene ambiguous. V shed 1 base and J shed 4 bases, with 16 bases lying between them. Germline V CDR1 and CDR2: MGHRA, YSYEKL. The CDR3 length is 16 residues. This chain's CDR3 is CASSQVVRQVSETQYF. The CDR3, as DNA: TGCGCCAGCAGCCAAGTTGTCAGGCAGGTTTCAGAGACCCAGTACTTC.

V is TRBV9 and J is TRBJ2-3, with unresolved D. Germline CDR1 SGDLS, CDR2 YYNGEE. This CDR3 contains 15 residues. Trimming shortened V by 0 bases and J by 6 bases, and 14 bases separated the two germline ends. DNA of the CDR3: TGTGCCAGCAGCGTAGCGGCTCTCCCAACGGATACGCAGTATTTT. Amino acids: CASSVAALPTDTQYF.